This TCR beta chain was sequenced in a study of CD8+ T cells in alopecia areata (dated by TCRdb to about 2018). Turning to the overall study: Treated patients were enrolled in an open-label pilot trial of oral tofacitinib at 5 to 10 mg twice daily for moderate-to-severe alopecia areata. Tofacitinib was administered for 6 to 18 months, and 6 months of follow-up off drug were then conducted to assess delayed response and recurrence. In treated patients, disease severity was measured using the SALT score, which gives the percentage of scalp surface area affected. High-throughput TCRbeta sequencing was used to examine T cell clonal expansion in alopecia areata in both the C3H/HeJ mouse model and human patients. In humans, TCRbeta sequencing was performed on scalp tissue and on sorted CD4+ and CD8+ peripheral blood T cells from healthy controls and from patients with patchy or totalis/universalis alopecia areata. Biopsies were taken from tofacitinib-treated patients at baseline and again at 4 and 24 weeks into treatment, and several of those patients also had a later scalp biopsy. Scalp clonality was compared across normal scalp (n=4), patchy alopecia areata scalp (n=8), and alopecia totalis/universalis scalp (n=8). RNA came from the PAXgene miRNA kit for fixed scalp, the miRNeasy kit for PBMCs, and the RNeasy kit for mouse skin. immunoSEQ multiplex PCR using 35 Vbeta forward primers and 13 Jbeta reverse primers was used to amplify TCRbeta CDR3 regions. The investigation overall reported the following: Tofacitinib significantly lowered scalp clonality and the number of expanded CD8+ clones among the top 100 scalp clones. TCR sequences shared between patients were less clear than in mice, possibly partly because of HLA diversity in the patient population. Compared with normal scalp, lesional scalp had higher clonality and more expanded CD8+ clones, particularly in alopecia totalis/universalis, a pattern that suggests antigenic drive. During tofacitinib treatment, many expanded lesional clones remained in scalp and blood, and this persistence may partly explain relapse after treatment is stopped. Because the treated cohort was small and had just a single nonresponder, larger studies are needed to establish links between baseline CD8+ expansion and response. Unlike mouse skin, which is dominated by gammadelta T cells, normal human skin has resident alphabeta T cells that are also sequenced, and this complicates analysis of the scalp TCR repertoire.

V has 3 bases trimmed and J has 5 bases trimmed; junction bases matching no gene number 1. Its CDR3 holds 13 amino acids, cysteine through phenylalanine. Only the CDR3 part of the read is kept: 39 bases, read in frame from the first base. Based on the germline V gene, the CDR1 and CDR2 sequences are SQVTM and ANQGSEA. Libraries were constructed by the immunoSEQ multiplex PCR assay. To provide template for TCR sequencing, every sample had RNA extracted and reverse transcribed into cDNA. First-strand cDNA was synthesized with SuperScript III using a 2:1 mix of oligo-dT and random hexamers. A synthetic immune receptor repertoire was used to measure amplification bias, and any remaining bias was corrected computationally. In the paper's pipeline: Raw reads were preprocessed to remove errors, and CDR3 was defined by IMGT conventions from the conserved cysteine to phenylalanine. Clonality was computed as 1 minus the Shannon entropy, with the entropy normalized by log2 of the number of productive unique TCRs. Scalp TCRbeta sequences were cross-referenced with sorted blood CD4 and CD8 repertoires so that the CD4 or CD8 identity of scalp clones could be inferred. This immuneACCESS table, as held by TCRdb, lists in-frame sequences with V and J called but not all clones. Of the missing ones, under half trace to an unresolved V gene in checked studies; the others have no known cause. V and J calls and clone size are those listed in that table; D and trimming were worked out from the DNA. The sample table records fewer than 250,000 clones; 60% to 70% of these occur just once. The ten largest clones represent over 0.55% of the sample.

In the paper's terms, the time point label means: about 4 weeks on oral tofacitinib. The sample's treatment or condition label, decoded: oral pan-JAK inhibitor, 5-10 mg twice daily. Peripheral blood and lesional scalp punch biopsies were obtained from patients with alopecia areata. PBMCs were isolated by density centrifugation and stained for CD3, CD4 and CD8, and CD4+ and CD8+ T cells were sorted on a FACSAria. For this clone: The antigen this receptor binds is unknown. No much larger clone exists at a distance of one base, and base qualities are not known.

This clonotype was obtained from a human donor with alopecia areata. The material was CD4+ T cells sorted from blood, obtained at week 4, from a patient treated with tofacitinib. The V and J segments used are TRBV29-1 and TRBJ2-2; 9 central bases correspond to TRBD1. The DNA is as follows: TGCAGCGTTGAGACAGGGGGTACCGGGGAGCTGTTTTTT. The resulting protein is CSVETGGTGELFF.